This is a list of T cell receptor beta chains from one sample in a study of Graves' ophthalmopathy and Graves' hyperthyroidism. TCRdb reprocessed the multiplex PCR reads via MiXCR and lists one record per CDR3 protein. The table records about 480,000 distinct CDR3 sequences, around 15% of them present only once. Sequencing was carried out using blood. All receptors come from a woman in her twenties or thirties with Graves' ophthalmopathy. Each CDR3 is given with its conserved first and last residue. A D gene is named only where the DNA matches it firmly. Only part of the rows carry a size: once, few, many, or a class if the clone is expanded.

>TRBV12-3/TRBV12-4|TRBD1|.|TRBJ1-1
TGTGCCAGCAGTTTAGGCTGGACAGGGGACTCGGCTGAAGCTTTCTTT
CASSLGWTGDSAEAFF
>TRBV28|.|few|TRBJ2-2
TGTGCCAGCAGGGTTGGACGGGGAAACACCGGGGAGCTGTTTTTT
CASRVGRGNTGELFF
>TRBV6-1|.|many|TRBJ2-4
TGTGCCAGCAGGACCGAGAGAGGCATTAAGTACTTC
CASRTERGIKYF
>TRBV12-3/TRBV12-4|TRBD1|many|TRBJ2-2
TGTGCCAGCAGTCCTACAGGGGAAACCGGGGAGCTGTTTTTT
CASSPTGETGELFF
>TRBV7-9|.|few|TRBJ1-3
TGTGCCAGCAGCTTAGGCGCCCGGGGAGGAAACACCATATATTTT
CASSLGARGGNTIYF
>TRBV4-1|.|many|TRBJ1-1
TGCGCCAGCAGCCTTGCCGGGGGGTACAACACTGAAGCTTTCTTT
CASSLAGGYNTEAFF
>TRBV6-1|TRBD2|.|TRBJ2-5
TGTGCCAGCAGCCAAGTAGCGGGGGGCGCCGAGACCCAGTACTTC
CASSQVAGGAETQYF
>TRBV24-1|TRBD1|many|TRBJ2-5
TGTGCCACCAGTGACCCCGGGACAGGGGGTGGAGAGACCCAGTACTTC
CATSDPGTGGGETQYF
>TRBV12-3/TRBV12-4|.|many|TRBJ1-5
TGTGCCAGCAGTTTTGCCAGCGGACAGCCCCAGCATTTT
CASSFASGQPQHF
>TRBV27|TRBD1|few|TRBJ2-6
TGTGCCAGCAGTTTATCCGGACAGGGGGCGGTATACGGGGCCAACGTCCTGACTTTC
CASSLSGQGAVYGANVLTF
>TRBV25-1|.|many|TRBJ1-1
TGTGCCAGCGACCCCGGGCTAATGAACACTGAAGCTTTCTTT
CASDPGLMNTEAFF
>TRBV20-1|.|many|TRBJ2-7
TGCAGTGCTAGAGAGGTAACGGGTTACTACGAGCAGTACTTC
CSAREVTGYYEQYF
>TRBV6-2/TRBV6-3|.|many|TRBJ2-7
TGTGCCAGCAGTTACTCCGGGTCGGGGGTAGGGACCACCTACGAGCAGTACTTC
CASSYSGSGVGTTYEQYF
>TRBV11-2|TRBD2|many|TRBJ2-5
TGTGCCAGCAGCTTAAGCGGGGGGACGGAGACCCAGTACTTC
CASSLSGGTETQYF
>TRBV12-3/TRBV12-4|TRBD1|.|TRBJ2-7
TGTGCCAGCAGTCCTCCGACAGGGACCCACGAGCAGTACTTC
CASSPPTGTHEQYF
>TRBV18|.|few|TRBJ2-7
TGTGCCAGCTCACCAAGGGGCGGAGAGGGGTCCTACGAGCAGTACTTC
CASSPRGGEGSYEQYF
>TRBV28|TRBD2|many|TRBJ2-7
TGTGCCAGCAGTTGGTACGGACCTAGCGGGTTTCCCTACGAGCAGTACTTC
CASSWYGPSGFPYEQYF
>TRBV13|.|many|TRBJ2-5
TGTGCCAGCAGCCCCCCGGCGGGTGGGCCAGGGGAGACCCAGTACTTC
CASSPPAGGPGETQYF
>TRBV15|.|many|TRBJ1-2
TGTGCCACCAGCAGCGGGGGGGCTAGTGGCTACACCTTC
CATSSGGASGYTF
>TRBV29-1|.|many|TRBJ2-7
TGCAGCGCCCTTGGGGGGGACAGCTACGAGCAGTACTTC
CSALGGDSYEQYF
>TRBV30|.|many|TRBJ2-7
TGTGCCTCAACCGCAGTGAGCTCCTACGAGCAGTACTTC
CASTAVSSYEQYF
>TRBV12-3/TRBV12-4|.|many|TRBJ1-1
TGTGCCAGCAGTCCTAGGGTTACTGAAGCTTTCTTT
CASSPRVTEAFF
>TRBV27|.|many|TRBJ1-1
TGTGCCAGCGGGACAACTGAAGCTTTCTTT
CASGTTEAFF
>TRBV11-2|.|many|TRBJ1-6
TGTGCCCCGGGGCAGGGTGGCGGTAATTCACCCCTCCACTTT
CAPGQGGGNSPLHF
>TRBV11-3|.|many|TRBJ1-5
TGTGCCAGCAGCTTAGATTCTAGCGGCGGTCAGCCCCAGCATTTT
CASSLDSSGGQPQHF
>TRBV28|TRBD1|.|TRBJ1-1
TGTGCCAGCAGTTCGGACAGGGTTTTGAACACTGAAGCTTTCTTT
CASSSDRVLNTEAFF
>TRBV12-3/TRBV12-4|TRBD1|.|TRBJ1-5
TGTGCCAGCAGCCCCGGGACAGGGTATAATCAGCCCCAGCATTTT
CASSPGTGYNQPQHF
>TRBV12-5|.|many|TRBJ2-5
TGTGCTAGTGGTTTGGGGATTCAAGAGACCCAGTACTTC
CASGLGIQETQYF
>TRBV20-1|.|many|TRBJ1-6
TGCAGTGCTAGCAGGGACGCTAACCTGGCGTCACCCCTCCACTTT
CSASRDANLASPLHF